The subject of this entry is one T cell receptor beta chain. The record originates from a study of OX40 agonist ivuxolimab in advanced cancers. Looking at the study overall: Melanoma, hepatocellular carcinoma, head and neck or renal cell cancer occurred in dose-escalation patients.

Clones were sequenced by immunoSEQ multiplex PCR, and TCRdb holds only the in-frame ones, with some missing. This sample has 65,000 to 100,000 clones, with about 91% found just once. Systemic immunosuppression or autoimmune disease history was grounds to exclude patients. The timepoints at which blood was sampled were baseline, cycle 4 day 1, and cycle 7 day 1. CDR1 is SGHKS and CDR2 is YYEKEE in the germline V gene (reference sequence). The V and J ends lost 4 bases and 4 bases respectively, with 21 bases between them. The CDR3 loop spans 17 amino acids. The chain employs TRBV5-5 and TRBJ2-1; D is tentatively TRBD1 or TRBD2 (5 bases each). This clonotype was obtained from an adult with an advanced solid tumor such as melanoma, head and neck, liver or kidney cancer. This specimen was CD4+ or CD8+ T cells sorted from blood, taken in a trial of the OX40 agonist ivuxolimab. Here the CDR3 reads CASSGGSTAQYYNEQFF. For the CDR3, the DNA is TGTGCCAGCAGCGGAGGATCGACAGCCCAGTATTACAATGAGCAGTTCTTC. The full variable domain, in which reference TRBV5-5 and TRBJ2-1 provide the parts outside the CDR3, is DAGVTQSPTHLIKTRGQQVTLRCSPISGHKSVSWYQQVLGQGPQFIFQYYEKEERGRGNFPDRFSARQFPNYSSELNVNALLLGDSALYLCASSGGSTAQYYNEQFFGPGTRLTVL.